Each of the 21 T cell receptor beta chains below was sequenced from the same sample in a study of beta chain features in type 1 diabetes. Of the isolated RNA, all was reverse transcribed, and so the sequenced material was expressed TCRB transcripts. Here immunoSEQ multiplex PCR was the method, and the copy in TCRdb shows in-frame clones only, minus some. The sample includes roughly 140,000 clones, about 50% of them seen just once. The source material was Tregs from blood. Receptor source: a man between 18 and 35 years old in good health.

This rearrangement joins TRBV6-6 to TRBJ1-1; D is unresolved. The CDR3 contains 16 residues. The germline V and J ends were trimmed by 5 bases and 1 base, with 17 bases remaining between them. The germline V gene has CDR1 MNHNY and CDR2 SVGAGI (reference sequence). CDR3 sequence: CASSGREGRQNTEAFF. CDR3 nucleotides: TGTGCCAGCAGTGGACGTGAGGGCCGTCAGAACACTGAAGCTTTCTTT.

V gene TRBV5-1 combines with J gene TRBJ2-5, with 11 bases fitting TRBD1. Germline CDR1 is SGHRS and CDR2 is YFSETQ. The length of the CDR3 is 16 residues. After removal of 5 bases from V and 5 bases from J, the junction contained 11 bases not matched to a gene. The DNA of the CDR3 is TGCGCCAGCAGTCCCCGGACAGGGGGCGATTGGGAGACCCAGTACTTC. Residues: CASSPRTGGDWETQYF.

This rearrangement joins TRBV18 to TRBJ2-4; weak D call: TRBD2 (5 bases). V lost 6 bases, J lost 3 bases, and 12 bases lay in between. The CDR3 totals 14 residues. Germline loops: CDR1 KGHSH, CDR2 LQKENI. Here the CDR3 reads CASSPREFKNIQYF. The CDR3 nucleotides read TGTGCCAGCTCCCCAAGGGAGTTCAAAAACATTCAGTACTTC.

The chain employs TRBV29-1 and TRBJ2-7, with D maybe TRBD2 (6 bases). The CDR3 length is 13 residues. Germline assignment: CDR1 SQVTM and CDR2 ANQGSEA. V dropped 3 bases and J dropped 2 bases, with 11 bases sitting between them. The CDR3 is CSVENGGTYEQYF. As DNA, the CDR3 is TGCAGCGTTGAGAATGGAGGGACCTACGAGCAGTACTTC.

The chain is built from TRBV6-5 and TRBJ2-2; D is perhaps TRBD1 (6 bases). V gave up 5 bases and J gave up 6 bases, with 16 bases separating them. Germline V gene lookup returns CDR1 MNHEY and CDR2 SVGAGI. The CDR3 sequence is 15 residues long. The CDR3 spells CASSKQGLGSGELFF. The CDR3, as DNA: TGTGCCAGCAGTAAACAGGGTCTGGGATCCGGGGAGCTGTTTTTT.

This clone was observed a few times. Other DNA variants within this sample encode the same CDR3. The rearrangement joins TRBV7-9 to TRBJ1-5, with 8 bases lining up with TRBD1. Trimming at V came to 5 bases and at J to 3 bases, leaving 3 bases not matched to a gene. The CDR3 is 14 amino acids. CDR1 is SEHNR and CDR2 is FQNEAQ in the germline V gene (reference sequence). The CDR3 DNA reads as TGTGCCAGCAGCCCGGGACAGGTCAATCAGCCCCAGCATTTT. Translation gives CASSPGQVNQPQHF.

The chain couples TRBV7-2 to TRBJ2-1; a possible D gene is TRBD2 (5 bases). Looked up from germline, CDR1 is SGHTA and CDR2 is FQGNSA. Trimming shortened V by 1 base and J by 8 bases, and 27 bases separated the two germline ends. CDR3 length: 19 amino acids. The CDR3 bases are TGTGCCAGCAGCTTAGAAACGGGGTCCCTAGTAGGTGCTCCGGATGAGCAGTTCTTC. This codes for CASSLETGSLVGAPDEQFF. The full variable domain, its missing parts supplied by reference TRBV7-2 and TRBJ2-1, is GAGVSQSPSNKVTEKGKDVELRCDPISGHTALYWYRQSLGQGLEFLIYFQGNSAPDKSGLPSDRFSAERTGGSVSTLTIQRTQQEDSAVYLCASSLETGSLVGAPDEQFFGPGTRLTVL.

The J gene is TRBJ2-7, the V gene TRBV6-6; 8 nucleotides align to TRBD1. The CDR3 loop spans 13 amino acids. Germline CDR1 is MNHNY and CDR2 is SVGAGI (reference sequence). After removal of 6 bases from V and 3 bases from J, the junction contained 4 bases not matched to a gene. The CDR3 DNA follows: TGTGCCAGCAGAAGACAGGGGAACTACGAGCAGTACTTC. Protein sequence: CASRRQGNYEQYF.

The sample holds a few counts of this clone. The chain employs TRBV7-2 and TRBJ2-5; 13 bases map to TRBD2. V gave up 4 bases and J gave up 14 bases; unmatched junction bases: 4. Germline-derived CDR1 and CDR2 are SGHTA and FQGNSA. CDR3 length equals 12 residues. The CDR3 nucleotides are TGTGCCAGCAGCTGGGGGACTAGCGGGAACTACTTC. It codes for CASSWGTSGNYF.

The V and J genes are TRBV19 and TRBJ2-3, with a tentative D call TRBD1 (5 bases). This CDR3 has 13 amino acids. V was pared by 5 bases and J by 3 bases, with 9 bases between. From germline, CDR1 is LNHDA and CDR2 SQIVND (reference sequence). CDR3 in amino acids: CASSAPGTDTQYF. CDR3 DNA: TGTGCCAGTAGTGCTCCAGGGACAGATACGCAGTATTTT. Full variable domain (missing parts from reference TRBV19 and TRBJ2-3): DGGITQSPKYLFRKEGQNVTLSCEQNLNHDAMYWYRQDPGQGLRLIYYSQIVNDFQKGDIAEGYSVSREKKESFPLTVTSAQKNPTAFYLCASSAPGTDTQYFGPGTRLTVL.

V is TRBV7-9 and J is TRBJ2-7; tentative D call: TRBD2 (5 bases). CDR1 and CDR2 (germline): SEHNR, FQNEAQ (reference sequence). The length of the CDR3 is 14 residues. The germline V and J ends were trimmed by 0 bases and 9 bases, with 15 bases remaining between them. CDR3 nucleotides: TGTGCCAGCAGCTTAGCACACGGGATATGGAGGCAGTACTTC. It specifies CASSLAHGIWRQYF. Looking up the rest from reference TRBV7-9 and TRBJ2-7 gives the full variable domain: DTGVSQNPRHKITKRGQNVTFRCDPISEHNRLYWYRQTLGQGPEFLTYFQNEAQLEKSRLLSDRFSAERPKGSFSTLEIQRTEQGDSAMYLCASSLAHGIWRQYFGPGTRLTVT.

The chain links TRBV5-1 to TRBJ2-7; possible D gene TRBD1, 6 bases. This CDR3 is built from 13 residues. V dropped 4 bases and J dropped 6 bases, with 14 bases sitting between them. The germline V gene encodes CDR1 SGHRS and CDR2 YFSETQ. The CDR3 DNA sequence: TGCGCCAGCAGCCCGACAGGTTTTGGCGAGCAGTACTTC. This encodes CASSPTGFGEQYF.

This chain joins TRBV7-2 and TRBJ1-6; D not certain. Germline CDR1 and CDR2: SGHTA and FQGNSA. Trimming took 0 bases from V and 9 from J, leaving 9 bases between them. This CDR3 is built from 14 residues. The CDR3 spells CASSLARQGSPLHF. The CDR3, as DNA: TGTGCCAGCAGCTTAGCCCGACAAGGTTCACCCCTCCACTTT.

CDR3 DNA sequence: TGCGCCAGCAGCCGAGGGATCGGTCCAGCCTACGAGCAGTACTTC. Translated: CASSRGIGPAYEQYF. This chain uses TRBV4-1 with TRBJ2-5, with D possibly TRBD2 on 5 matching bases. TRBJ2-7 explains the end of the DNA better; the J call may be wrong. CDR1 is MGHRA, CDR2 YSYEKL, per germline. The CDR3 has 15 residues.

The gene calls are TRBV27 and TRBJ2-5; possibly TRBD1 for D (6 bases). The CDR3 spans 16 residues. V was shortened by 5 bases and J by 3 bases, with 19 bases between the two germline ends. Per germline, CDR1 MNHEY and CDR2 SMNVEV (reference sequence). CDR3 loop: CASSPGAAAVEETQYF. The CDR3 DNA reads as TGTGCCAGCAGTCCAGGGGCCGCGGCGGTGGAAGAGACCCAGTACTTC.

There are a few counts of this clone. The CDR3 loop is CASRGGANTEAFF. The CDR3 coding sequence is TGCGCCAGCAGAGGTGGGGCGAACACTGAAGCTTTCTTT. This chain links TRBV5-1 with TRBJ1-1, with TRBD1 as a possible D gene (5 bases). V was cut by 5 bases and J by 1 base, with 9 bases left in between. This CDR3 region has 13 residues. Germline CDR1 reads SGHRS; CDR2 reads YFSETQ.

This clone was recorded a few times. This sequence joins TRBV2 and TRBJ2-5; 9 positions agree with TRBD2. The CDR3 contains 16 residues. Germline V gene lookup returns CDR1 SNHLY and CDR2 FYNNEI. The V gene end was trimmed by 6 bases and the J gene end by 2 bases; junction bases not matched to a gene: 10. The CDR3 spells CASRPPSRGGQETQYF. For the CDR3, the DNA is TGTGCCAGCAGACCCCCCTCGCGGGGGGGACAAGAGACCCAGTACTTC. The full variable domain, with the rest looked up from reference TRBV2 and TRBJ2-5, is EPEVTQTPSHQVTQMGQEVILRCVPISNHLYFYWYRQILGQKVEFLVSFYNNEISEKSEIFDDQFSVERPDGSNFTLKIRSTKLEDSAMYFCASRPPSRGGQETQYFGPGTRLLVL.

J is TRBJ2-1 and V is TRBV28; TRBD2 agrees at 11 bases. V dropped 4 bases and J dropped 6; count of bases not matched to a gene: 5. This CDR3 is built from 15 residues. Germline V lookup: CDR1 MDHEN, CDR2 SYDVKM. CDR3 sequence (DNA): TGTGCCAGCAGTTATAGCGGGAGGGCCCTCAATGAGCAGTTCTTC. Its protein is CASSYSGRALNEQFF.

The CDR3 nucleotides are TGTGCCTGGAGAGGATCGTTAAGAAGGGCTAGCGTGTTCACCGGGGAGCTGTTTTTT. Residues: CAWRGSLRRASVFTGELFF. V is TRBV30 and J is TRBJ2-2, with a weak D call TRBD2 (6 bases). The CDR3 loop spans 19 amino acids. Germline V gene lookup returns CDR1 GTSNPN and CDR2 SVGIG (reference sequence). The germline V and J ends were trimmed by 3 bases and 4 bases, with 27 bases remaining between them.

The chain joins TRBV4-2 to TRBJ2-7; TRBD2 agrees at 12 bases. V dropped 5 bases and J dropped 0; count of bases not matched to a gene: 14. The CDR3 spans 19 residues. Per the germline V gene, CDR1 is LGHNA and CDR2 is YNFKEQ. CDR3 sequence: CASSSRLAGAAGISYEQYF. Here the CDR3 DNA reads TGTGCCAGCAGCTCGCGACTAGCGGGAGCGGCAGGGATCTCCTACGAGCAGTACTTC.

This clone showed up just a few times. The chain couples TRBV19 to TRBJ1-5; possible D gene TRBD1, 6 bases. Deletions cut 7 bases from V and 0 bases from J, with 13 bases between. The CDR3 covers 15 residues. CDR1 and CDR2 from the germline V gene are LNHDA and SQIVND (reference sequence). CDR3 protein: CASTRGSDSNQPQHF. DNA of the CDR3: TGTGCCAGTACAAGGGGGTCGGATAGCAATCAGCCCCAGCATTTT.